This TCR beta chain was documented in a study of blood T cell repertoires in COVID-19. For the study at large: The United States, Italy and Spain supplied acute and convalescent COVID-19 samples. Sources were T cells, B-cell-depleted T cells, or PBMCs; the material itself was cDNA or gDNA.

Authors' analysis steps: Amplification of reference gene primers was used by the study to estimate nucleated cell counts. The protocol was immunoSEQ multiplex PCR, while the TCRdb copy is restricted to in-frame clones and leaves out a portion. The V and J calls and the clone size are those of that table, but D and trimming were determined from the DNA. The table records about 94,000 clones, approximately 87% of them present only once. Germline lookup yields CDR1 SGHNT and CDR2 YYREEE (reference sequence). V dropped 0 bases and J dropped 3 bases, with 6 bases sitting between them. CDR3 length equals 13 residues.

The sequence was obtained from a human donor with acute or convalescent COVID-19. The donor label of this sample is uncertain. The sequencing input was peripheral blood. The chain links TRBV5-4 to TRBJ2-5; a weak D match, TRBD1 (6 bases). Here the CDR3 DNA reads TGTGCCAGCAGCTTGGACAGGGAAGAGACCCAGTACTTC. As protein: CASSLDREETQYF.